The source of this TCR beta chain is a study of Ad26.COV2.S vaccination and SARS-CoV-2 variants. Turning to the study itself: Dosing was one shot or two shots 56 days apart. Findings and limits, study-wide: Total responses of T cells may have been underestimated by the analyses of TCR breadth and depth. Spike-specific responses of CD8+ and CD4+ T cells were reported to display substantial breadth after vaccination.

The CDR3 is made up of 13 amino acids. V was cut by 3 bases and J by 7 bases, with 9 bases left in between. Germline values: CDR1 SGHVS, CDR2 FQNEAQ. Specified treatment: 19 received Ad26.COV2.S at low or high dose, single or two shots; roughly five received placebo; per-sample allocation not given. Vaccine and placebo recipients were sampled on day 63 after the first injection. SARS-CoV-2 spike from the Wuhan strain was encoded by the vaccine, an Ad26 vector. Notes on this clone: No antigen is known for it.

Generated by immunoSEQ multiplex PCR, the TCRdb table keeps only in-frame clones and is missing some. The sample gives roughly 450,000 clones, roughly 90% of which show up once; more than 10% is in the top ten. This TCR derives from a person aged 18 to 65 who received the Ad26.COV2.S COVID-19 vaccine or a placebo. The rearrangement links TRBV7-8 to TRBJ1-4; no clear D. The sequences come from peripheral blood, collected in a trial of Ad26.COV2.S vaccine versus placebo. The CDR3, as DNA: TGTGCCAGCAGCTTCCGGTGGGGTGAAAAACTGTTTTTT. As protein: CASSFRWGEKLFF.